This T cell receptor beta chain was documented in a study of blood T cell repertoires in COVID-19. Clones were sequenced by immunoSEQ multiplex PCR, and TCRdb holds only the in-frame ones, with some missing. Counted here are 15,000 to 20,000 clones, approximately 90% occurring once; the ten biggest clones make up around 48%. The ends were cut back, 5 bases at V and 5 bases at J, with 16 bases in the middle. Germline lookup yields CDR1 SGHAT and CDR2 FQNNGV. The CDR3 loop spans 14 amino acids. This clonotype originated in a human donor in a cohort sampled during active COVID-19. The chain joins TRBV11-2 to TRBJ2-7; D might be TRBD1 (6 bases). Sequenced sample: peripheral blood. The CDR3 region has the DNA TGTGCCAGCAGCAAAGACCCAGGGGCCGACGAGCAGTACTTC. Translated: CASSKDPGADEQYF.